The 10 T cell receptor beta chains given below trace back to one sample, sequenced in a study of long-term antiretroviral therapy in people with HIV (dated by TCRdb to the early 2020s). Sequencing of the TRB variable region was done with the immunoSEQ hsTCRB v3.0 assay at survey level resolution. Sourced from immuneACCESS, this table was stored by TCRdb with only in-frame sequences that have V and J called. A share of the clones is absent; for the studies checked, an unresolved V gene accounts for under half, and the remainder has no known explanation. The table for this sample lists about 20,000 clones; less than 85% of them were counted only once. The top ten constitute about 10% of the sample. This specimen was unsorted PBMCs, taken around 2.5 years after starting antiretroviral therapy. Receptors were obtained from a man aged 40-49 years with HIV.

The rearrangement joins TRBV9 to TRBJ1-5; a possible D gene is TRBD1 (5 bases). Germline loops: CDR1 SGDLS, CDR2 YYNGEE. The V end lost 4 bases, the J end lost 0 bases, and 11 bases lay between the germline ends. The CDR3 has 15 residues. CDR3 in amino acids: CASSSDSFSNQPQHF. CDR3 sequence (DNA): TGTGCCAGCAGCTCAGACAGCTTTAGCAATCAGCCCCAGCATTTT.

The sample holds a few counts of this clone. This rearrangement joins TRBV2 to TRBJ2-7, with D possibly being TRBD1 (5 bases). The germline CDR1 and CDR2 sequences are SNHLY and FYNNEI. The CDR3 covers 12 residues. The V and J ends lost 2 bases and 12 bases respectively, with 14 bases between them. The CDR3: CASSEMGQGGYF. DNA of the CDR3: TGTGCCAGCAGTGAAATGGGGCAGGGTGGGTACTTC. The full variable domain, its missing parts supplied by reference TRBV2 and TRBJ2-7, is EPEVTQTPSHQVTQMGQEVILRCVPISNHLYFYWYRQILGQKVEFLVSFYNNEISEKSEIFDDQFSVERPDGSNFTLKIRSTKLEDSAMYFCASSEMGQGGYFGPGTRLTVT.

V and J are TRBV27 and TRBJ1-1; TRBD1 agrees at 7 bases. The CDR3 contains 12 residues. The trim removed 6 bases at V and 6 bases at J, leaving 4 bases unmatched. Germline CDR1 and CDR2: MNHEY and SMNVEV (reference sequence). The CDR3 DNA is TGTGCCAGCAGGACAGGGAGGGCTGAAGCTTTCTTT. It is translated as CASRTGRAEAFF.

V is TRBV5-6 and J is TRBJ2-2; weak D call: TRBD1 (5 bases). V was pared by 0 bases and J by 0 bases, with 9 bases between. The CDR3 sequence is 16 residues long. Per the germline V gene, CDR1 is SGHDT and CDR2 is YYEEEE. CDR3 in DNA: TGTGCCAGCAGCTTGGGAAGGGGTGCGAACACCGGGGAGCTGTTTTTT. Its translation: CASSLGRGANTGELFF.

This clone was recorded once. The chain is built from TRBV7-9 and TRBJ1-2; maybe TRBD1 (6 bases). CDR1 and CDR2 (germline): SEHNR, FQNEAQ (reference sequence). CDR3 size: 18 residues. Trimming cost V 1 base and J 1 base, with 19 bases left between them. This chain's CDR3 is CASSLGPQGLLFNYGYTF. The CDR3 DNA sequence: TGTGCCAGCAGCTTAGGGCCCCAGGGGCTGCTTTTTAACTATGGCTACACCTTC.

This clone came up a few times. CDR3 DNA sequence: TGTGCCAGCAGCGCTCCCAATAGTTACGAGCAGTACTTC. Translation gives CASSAPNSYEQYF. The chain links TRBV7-6 to TRBJ2-7; D gene uncertain. With 5 bases removed from V and 4 bases from J, the gap between germline ends came to 12 bases. The CDR3 length is 13 residues. Germline assignment: CDR1 SGHVS and CDR2 FNYEAQ.

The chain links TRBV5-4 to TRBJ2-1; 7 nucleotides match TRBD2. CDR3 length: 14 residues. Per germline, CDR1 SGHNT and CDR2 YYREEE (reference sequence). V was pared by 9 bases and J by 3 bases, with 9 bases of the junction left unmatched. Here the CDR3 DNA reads TGTGCCACTTGGGAGGGGCGAGACTACAATGAGCAGTTCTTC. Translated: CATWEGRDYNEQFF.

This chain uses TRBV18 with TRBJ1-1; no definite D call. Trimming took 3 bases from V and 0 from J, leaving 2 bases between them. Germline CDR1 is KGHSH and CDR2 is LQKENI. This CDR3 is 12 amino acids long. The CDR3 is CASSPMNTEAFF. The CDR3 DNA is TGTGCCAGCTCACCTATGAACACTGAAGCTTTCTTT.

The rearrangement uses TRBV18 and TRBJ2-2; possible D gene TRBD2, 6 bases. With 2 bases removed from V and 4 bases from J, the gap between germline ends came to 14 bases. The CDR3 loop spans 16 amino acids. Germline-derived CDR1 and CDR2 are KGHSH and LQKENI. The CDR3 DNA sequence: TGTGCCAGCTCACCAAGGGGAGGACAACTCACCGGGGAGCTGTTTTTT. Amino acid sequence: CASSPRGGQLTGELFF.

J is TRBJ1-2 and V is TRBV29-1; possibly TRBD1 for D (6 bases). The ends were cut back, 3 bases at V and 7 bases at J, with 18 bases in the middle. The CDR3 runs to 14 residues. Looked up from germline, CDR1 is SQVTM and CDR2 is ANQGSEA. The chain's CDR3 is CSVDKGLGAGGYTF. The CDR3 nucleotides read TGCAGCGTTGATAAGGGTTTGGGGGCAGGTGGCTACACCTTC.